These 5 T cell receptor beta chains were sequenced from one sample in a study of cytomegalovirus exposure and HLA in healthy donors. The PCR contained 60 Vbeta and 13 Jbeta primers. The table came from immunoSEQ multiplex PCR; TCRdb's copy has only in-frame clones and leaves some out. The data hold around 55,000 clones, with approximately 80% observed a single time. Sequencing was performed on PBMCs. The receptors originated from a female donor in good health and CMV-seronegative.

The CDR3 DNA is TGTGCCAGCAGCTTGCAGGTCGCGGGGGGGCGGGAGACCCAGTACTTC. This translates into CASSLQVAGGRETQYF. The chain recombines TRBV7-2 with TRBJ2-5, with 9 positions matching TRBD2. The trim removed 3 bases at V and 5 bases at J, leaving 10 bases unmatched. CDR1 is SGHTA, CDR2 FQGNSA, per germline. This CDR3 is built from 16 residues.

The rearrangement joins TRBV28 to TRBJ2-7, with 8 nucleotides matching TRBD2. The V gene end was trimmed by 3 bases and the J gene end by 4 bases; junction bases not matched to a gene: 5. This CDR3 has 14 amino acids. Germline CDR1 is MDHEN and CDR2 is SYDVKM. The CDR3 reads CASSFFASGYEQYF. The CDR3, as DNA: TGTGCCAGCAGTTTCTTCGCTAGCGGGTACGAGCAGTACTTC.

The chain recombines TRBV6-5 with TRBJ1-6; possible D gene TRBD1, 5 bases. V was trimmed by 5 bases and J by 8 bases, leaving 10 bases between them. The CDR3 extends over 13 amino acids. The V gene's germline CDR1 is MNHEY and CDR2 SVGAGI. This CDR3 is CASSRGRDSPLHF. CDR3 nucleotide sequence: TGTGCCAGCAGTAGGGGCCGAGATTCACCCCTCCACTTT.

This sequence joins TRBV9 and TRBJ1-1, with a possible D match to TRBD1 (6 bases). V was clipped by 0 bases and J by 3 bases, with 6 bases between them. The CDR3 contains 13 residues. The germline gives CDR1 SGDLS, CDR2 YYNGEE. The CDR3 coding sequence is TGTGCCAGCAGCGTAGCAGGGGACACTGAAGCTTTCTTT. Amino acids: CASSVAGDTEAFF.

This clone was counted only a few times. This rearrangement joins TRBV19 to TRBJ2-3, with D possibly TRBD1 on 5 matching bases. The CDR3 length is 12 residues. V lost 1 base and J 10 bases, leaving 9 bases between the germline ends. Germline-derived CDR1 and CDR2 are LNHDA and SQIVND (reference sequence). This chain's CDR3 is CASSIATGPQYF. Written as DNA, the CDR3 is TGTGCCAGTAGTATAGCCACAGGTCCGCAGTATTTT.